This T cell receptor (beta chain) was found in a study of Graves' ophthalmopathy and Graves' hyperthyroidism. General study findings and limits: Ophthalmopathy progression was predicted with around 71% sensitivity and 72.22% specificity.

CDR1 and CDR2 (germline): MNHNS, SASEGT. V lost 3 bases and J lost 0, with 6 bases in between. CDR3 length equals 14 residues. This clonotype came up many times. Its antigen is not known. The sequenced template was RNA, covering the TCR beta CDR3 region. HTBI-primed RT-PCR formed the first round, and a multiplex PCR formed the second. TCRdb used MiXCR to reprocess the multiplex PCR reads, holding one entry per CDR3 protein. The sample holds 300,000 to 450,000 distinct CDR3 sequences, approximately 18% seen once. Stable hyperthyroidism meant no ophthalmopathy within 18 months of follow-up. The chain combines TRBV6-1 with TRBJ1-5; no clear D gene. This clonotype was sampled from an adult woman with stable Graves' hyperthyroidism. Sequencing was done on a sample of peripheral blood. The CDR3 sequence is CASSEDYSNQPQHF. CDR3 DNA: TGTGCCAGCAGTGAGGATTATAGCAATCAGCCCCAGCATTTT.